The rows below give T cell receptor beta chains drawn from one sample of a study of T cells after somatic rescue of genetic block. Some clones are missing from TCRdb's copy, which holds only in-frame ones; the method was immunoSEQ multiplex PCR. Altogether 110,000 or so clones are present, 75% to 95% being singletons, with the ten largest covering roughly 1.5%. The sequenced sample was peripheral blood mononuclear cells (PBMCs). The receptors here all came from a young woman. Both conserved end residues are part of each CDR3. Fields, in order: CDR3 DNA, CDR3 protein, V gene, J gene, clone size, D gene. D genes are given only for firm matches. Some rows mark clone size as missing; the rest say once, few, many or name a class of expanded clone.

TGTGCCAGCTCACTCGGACAGGGCTCTGACGAGCAGTTCTTC	CASSLGQGSDEQFF	TRBV18	TRBJ2-1	-	TRBD1
TGCGCCAGCAGTCAACCCCCCGAGCGGGGGATAGAGACCCAGTACTTC	CASSQPPERGIETQYF	TRBV23-1	TRBJ2-5	few	TRBD2
TGCGCCAGCAGCCAAATAGAACAATACTATGGCTACACCTTC	CASSQIEQYYGYTF	TRBV4-1	TRBJ1-2	-	-
TGTGCCAGCAATCCACCGGGCGCTTTGGGGGCTAATGAAAAACTGTTTTTT	CASNPPGALGANEKLFF	TRBV28	TRBJ1-4	-	-
TGTGCCAGCAGCTCCGGGACAGGACTTTTCTATGGCTACACCTTC	CASSSGTGLFYGYTF	TRBV9	TRBJ1-2	-	TRBD1
TGTGCCAGCAGCCGGGACAGGGCGAACACCGGGGAGCTGTTTTTT	CASSRDRANTGELFF	TRBV7-6	TRBJ2-2	-	TRBD1
TGTGCCAGCAGCTTAGGACAGGGGGTTAGGGACACTGAAGCTTTCTTT	CASSLGQGVRDTEAFF	TRBV7-9	TRBJ1-1	-	TRBD1
TGTGCCAGCAGCATCGACAGGGTATCAGGAAACACCATATATTTT	CASSIDRVSGNTIYF	TRBV9	TRBJ1-3	-	TRBD1
TGTGCCAGCGGGGAACAGGGTATGGCTTACTATGGCTACACCTTC	CASGEQGMAYYGYTF	TRBV28	TRBJ1-2	-	-
TGTGCCAGCAGCGCCTCAGGACGGCTCACCGGGGAGCTGTTTTTT	CASSASGRLTGELFF	TRBV13	TRBJ2-2	once	-
TGTGCCAGCAGGACAGGGGGCCCCGGGGAGCTGTTTTTT	CASRTGGPGELFF	TRBV6-1	TRBJ2-2	-	TRBD1
TGTGCCTGGAGTACCAGGAATCCCTACGAGCAGTACTTC	CAWSTRNPYEQYF	TRBV30	TRBJ2-7	-	-
TGTGCCAGCAGCTTTAAGGCCGGAAGGGGTGAAGCTTTCTTT	CASSFKAGRGEAFF	TRBV5-4	TRBJ1-1	-	-
TGCGCCAGCAGCAGCGGGGATGCCGGGGAGCTGTTTTTT	CASSSGDAGELFF	TRBV5-1	TRBJ2-2	-	TRBD2
TGTGCCCTAACCCCCGGAGGGTATGGCTACACCTTC	CALTPGGYGYTF	TRBV30	TRBJ1-2	-	-
TGTGCCAGTAGTCTCAGGACAGGGAACACTGAAGCTTTCTTT	CASSLRTGNTEAFF	TRBV19	TRBJ1-1	-	TRBD1
TGTGCCAGCAGTAAGGGACTAGCGGGGGGGAATGAGCAGTTCTTC	CASSKGLAGGNEQFF	TRBV6-5	TRBJ2-1	-	TRBD2